This T cell receptor (beta chain) was found in a study of blood T cell repertoires in COVID-19. Study information: Two consecutive negative NP/OP PCR tests, clearance, or resolved symptoms defined Cohort 3 recovery. Material from acute and convalescent COVID-19 was sourced from the United States, Italy and Spain.

Method: immunoSEQ multiplex PCR; TCRdb's copy keeps in-frame clones and lacks some. Of about 280,000 clones in the sample, roughly 91% are singletons; the top ten hold 2% to 2.5%. Germline V gene data show CDR1 as SGHAT and CDR2 as FQDESV (reference sequence). V lost 5 bases and J lost 3; bases outside the gene matches: 8. This CDR3 comprises 15 residues. The receptor's source is a woman aged 60 to 75 in a cohort exposed to, infected with or recovered from COVID-19 (not recorded which). The sequencing input was PBMCs or T cells enriched from blood (not recorded which). The chain recombines TRBV11-1 with TRBJ2-7; 9 bases match TRBD2. The CDR3, as DNA: TGTGCCAGCAGCCCTCCCAATAGCGGGAGCTACGAGCAGTACTTC. It yields the protein CASSPPNSGSYEQYF.